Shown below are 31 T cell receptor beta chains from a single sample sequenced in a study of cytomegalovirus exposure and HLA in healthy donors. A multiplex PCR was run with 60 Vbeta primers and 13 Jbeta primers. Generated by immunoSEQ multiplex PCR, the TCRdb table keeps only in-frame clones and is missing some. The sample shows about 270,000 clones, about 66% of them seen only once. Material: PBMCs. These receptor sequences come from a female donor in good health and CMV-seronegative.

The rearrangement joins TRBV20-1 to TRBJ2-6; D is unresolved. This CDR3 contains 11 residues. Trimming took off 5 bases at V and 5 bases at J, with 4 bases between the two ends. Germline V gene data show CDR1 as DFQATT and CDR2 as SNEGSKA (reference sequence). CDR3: CSAGRANVLTF. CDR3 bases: TGCAGTGCTGGCCGGGCCAACGTCCTGACTTTC.

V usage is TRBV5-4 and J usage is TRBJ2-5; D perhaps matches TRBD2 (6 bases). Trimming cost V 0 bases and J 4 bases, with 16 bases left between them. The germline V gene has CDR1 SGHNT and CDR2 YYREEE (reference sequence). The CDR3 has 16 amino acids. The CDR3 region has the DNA TGTGCCAGCAGCTTGGCTCTCGCGGGGCTCGGAGAGACCCAGTACTTC. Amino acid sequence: CASSLALAGLGETQYF.

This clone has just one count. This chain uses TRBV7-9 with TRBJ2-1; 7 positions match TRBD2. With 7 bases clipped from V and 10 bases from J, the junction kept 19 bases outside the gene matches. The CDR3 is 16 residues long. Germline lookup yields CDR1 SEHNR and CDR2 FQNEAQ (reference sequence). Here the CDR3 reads CASNLGTGGGGGEQFF. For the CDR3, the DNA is TGTGCCAGCAACCTAGGAACGGGAGGCGGCGGCGGAGAGCAGTTCTTC.

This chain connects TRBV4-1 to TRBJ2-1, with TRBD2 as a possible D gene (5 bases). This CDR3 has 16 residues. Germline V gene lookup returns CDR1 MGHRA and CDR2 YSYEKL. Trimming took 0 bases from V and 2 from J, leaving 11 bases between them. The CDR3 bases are TGCGCCAGCAGCCAAGAGGAGGCCGCCACCTACAATGAGCAGTTCTTC. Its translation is CASSQEEAATYNEQFF.

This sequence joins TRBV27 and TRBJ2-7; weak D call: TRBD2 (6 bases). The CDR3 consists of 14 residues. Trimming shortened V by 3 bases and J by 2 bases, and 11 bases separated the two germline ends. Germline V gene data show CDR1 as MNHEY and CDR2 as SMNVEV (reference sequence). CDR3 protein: CASSFLGGTYEQYF. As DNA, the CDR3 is TGTGCCAGCAGTTTTTTGGGAGGAACCTACGAGCAGTACTTC.

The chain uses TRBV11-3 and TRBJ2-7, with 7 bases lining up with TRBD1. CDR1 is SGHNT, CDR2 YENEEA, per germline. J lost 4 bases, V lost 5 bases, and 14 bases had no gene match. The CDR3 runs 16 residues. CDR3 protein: CASSPERDRVYYEQYF. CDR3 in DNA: TGTGCCAGCAGCCCAGAGCGAGACAGGGTTTATTACGAGCAGTACTTC.

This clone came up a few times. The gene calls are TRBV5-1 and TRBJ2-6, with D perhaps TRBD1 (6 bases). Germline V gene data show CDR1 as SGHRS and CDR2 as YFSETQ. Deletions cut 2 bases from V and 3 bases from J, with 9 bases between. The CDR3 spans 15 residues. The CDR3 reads CASSLPGDGANVLTF. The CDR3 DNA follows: TGCGCCAGCAGCTTACCAGGGGATGGGGCCAACGTCCTGACTTTC.

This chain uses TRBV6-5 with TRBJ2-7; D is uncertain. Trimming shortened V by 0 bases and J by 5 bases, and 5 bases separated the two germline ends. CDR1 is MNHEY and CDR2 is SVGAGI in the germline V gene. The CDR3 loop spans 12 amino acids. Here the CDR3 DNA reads TGTGCCAGCAGTTACTCGATAGACGAGCAGTACTTC. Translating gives CASSYSIDEQYF.

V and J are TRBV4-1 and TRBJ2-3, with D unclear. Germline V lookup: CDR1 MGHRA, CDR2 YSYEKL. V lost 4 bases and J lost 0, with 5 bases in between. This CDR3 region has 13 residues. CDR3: CASSPLSTDTQYF. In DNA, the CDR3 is TGCGCCAGCAGCCCACTCAGCACAGATACGCAGTATTTT.

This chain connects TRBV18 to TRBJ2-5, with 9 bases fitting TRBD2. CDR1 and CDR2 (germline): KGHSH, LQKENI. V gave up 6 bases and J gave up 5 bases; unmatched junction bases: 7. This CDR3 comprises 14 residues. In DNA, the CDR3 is TGTGCCAGCTCTTCGCGGGAGGGCCGGGAGACCCAGTACTTC. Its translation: CASSSREGRETQYF.

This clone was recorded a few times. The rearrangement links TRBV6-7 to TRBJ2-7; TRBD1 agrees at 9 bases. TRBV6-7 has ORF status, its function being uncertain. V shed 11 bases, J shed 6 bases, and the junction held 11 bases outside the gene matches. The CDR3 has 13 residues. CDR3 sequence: CARRTGVNCEQYF. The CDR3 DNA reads TGTGCCCGCCGGACAGGGGTGAATTGCGAGCAGTACTTC.

CDR3 nucleotides: TGCGCCAGCAGCTTAACAGGGTTTAGAGATGAGCAGTTCTTC. Protein sequence: CASSLTGFRDEQFF. The chain links TRBV4-1 to TRBJ2-1; D may be TRBD1 (6 bases). The ends were cut back, 5 bases at V and 8 bases at J, with 16 bases in the middle. The CDR3 length is 14 residues. CDR1 is MGHRA and CDR2 is YSYEKL in the germline V gene.

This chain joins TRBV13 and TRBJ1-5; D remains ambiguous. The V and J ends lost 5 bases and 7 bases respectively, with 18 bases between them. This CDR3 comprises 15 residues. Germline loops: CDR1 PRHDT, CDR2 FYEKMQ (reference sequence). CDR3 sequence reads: CASSRREEKGQPQHF. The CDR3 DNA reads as TGTGCCAGCAGCCGGCGGGAGGAGAAAGGACAGCCCCAGCATTTT.

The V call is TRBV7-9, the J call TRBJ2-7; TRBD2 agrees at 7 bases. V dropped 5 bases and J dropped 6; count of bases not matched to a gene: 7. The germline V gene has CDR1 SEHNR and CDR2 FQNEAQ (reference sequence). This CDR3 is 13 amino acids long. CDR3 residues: CASSRGTTGEQYF. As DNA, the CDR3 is TGTGCCAGCAGCCGAGGGACTACAGGCGAGCAGTACTTC.

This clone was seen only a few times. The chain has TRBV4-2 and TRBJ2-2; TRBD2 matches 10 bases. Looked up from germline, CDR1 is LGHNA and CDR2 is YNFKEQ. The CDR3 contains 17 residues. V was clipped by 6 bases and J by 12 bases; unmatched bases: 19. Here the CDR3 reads CASSPRYLGLAEDKLFF. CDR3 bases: TGTGCCAGCAGTCCTAGGTACTTAGGACTAGCGGAGGACAAGCTGTTTTTT.

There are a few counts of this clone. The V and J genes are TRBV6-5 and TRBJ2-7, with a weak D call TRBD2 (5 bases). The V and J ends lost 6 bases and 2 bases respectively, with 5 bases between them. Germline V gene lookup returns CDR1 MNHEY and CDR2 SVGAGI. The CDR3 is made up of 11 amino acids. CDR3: CASSGTYEQYF. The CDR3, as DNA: TGTGCCAGCAGCGGGACCTACGAGCAGTACTTC.

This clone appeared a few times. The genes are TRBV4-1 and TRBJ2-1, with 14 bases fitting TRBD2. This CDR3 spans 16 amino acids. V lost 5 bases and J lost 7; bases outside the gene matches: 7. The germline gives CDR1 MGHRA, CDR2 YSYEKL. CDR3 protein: CASSNPGTSGSNEQFF. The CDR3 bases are TGCGCCAGCAGCAACCCCGGGACTAGCGGGAGTAATGAGCAGTTCTTC.

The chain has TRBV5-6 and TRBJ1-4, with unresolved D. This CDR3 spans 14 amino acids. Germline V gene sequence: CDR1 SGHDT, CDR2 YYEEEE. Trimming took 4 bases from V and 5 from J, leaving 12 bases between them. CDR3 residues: CASSPGEINEKLFF. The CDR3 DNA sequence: TGTGCCAGCAGCCCGGGAGAAATCAATGAAAAACTGTTTTTT.

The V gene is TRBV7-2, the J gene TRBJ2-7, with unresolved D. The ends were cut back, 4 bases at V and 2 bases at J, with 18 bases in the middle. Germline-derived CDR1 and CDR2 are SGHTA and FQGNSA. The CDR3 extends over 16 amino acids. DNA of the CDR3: TGTGCCAGCAGCTCCCGAGGCTACTCCCGCCCCTACGAGCAGTACTTC. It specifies CASSSRGYSRPYEQYF.

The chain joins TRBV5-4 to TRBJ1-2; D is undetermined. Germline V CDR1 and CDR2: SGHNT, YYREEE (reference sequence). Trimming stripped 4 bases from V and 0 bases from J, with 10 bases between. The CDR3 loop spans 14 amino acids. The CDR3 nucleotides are TGTGCCAGCAGCCAAATAGTTGCTAACTATGGCTACACCTTC. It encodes CASSQIVANYGYTF.

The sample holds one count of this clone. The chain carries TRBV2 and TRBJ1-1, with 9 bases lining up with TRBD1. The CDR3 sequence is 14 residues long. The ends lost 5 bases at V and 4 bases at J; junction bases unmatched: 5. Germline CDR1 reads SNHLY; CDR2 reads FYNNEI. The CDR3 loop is CASSRETGGTEAFF. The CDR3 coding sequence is TGTGCCAGCAGTAGAGAGACAGGGGGCACTGAAGCTTTCTTT. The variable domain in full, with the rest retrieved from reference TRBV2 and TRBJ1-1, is EPEVTQTPSHQVTQMGQEVILRCVPISNHLYFYWYRQILGQKVEFLVSFYNNEISEKSEIFDDQFSVERPDGSNFTLKIRSTKLEDSAMYFCASSRETGGTEAFFGQGTRLTVV.

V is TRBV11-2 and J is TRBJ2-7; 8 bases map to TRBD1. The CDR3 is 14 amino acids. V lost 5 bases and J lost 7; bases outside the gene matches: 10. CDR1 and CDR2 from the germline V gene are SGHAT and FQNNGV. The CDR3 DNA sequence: TGTGCCAGCAGCACCGGGACAGGAGGCCGGGAGCAGTACTTC. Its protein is CASSTGTGGREQYF.

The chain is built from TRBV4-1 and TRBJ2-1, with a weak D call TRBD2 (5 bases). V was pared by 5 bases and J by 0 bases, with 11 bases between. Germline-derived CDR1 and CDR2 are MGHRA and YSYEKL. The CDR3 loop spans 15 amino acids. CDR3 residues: CASSSDSISYNEQFF. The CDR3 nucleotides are TGCGCCAGCAGCTCGGACTCGATCTCCTACAATGAGCAGTTCTTC.

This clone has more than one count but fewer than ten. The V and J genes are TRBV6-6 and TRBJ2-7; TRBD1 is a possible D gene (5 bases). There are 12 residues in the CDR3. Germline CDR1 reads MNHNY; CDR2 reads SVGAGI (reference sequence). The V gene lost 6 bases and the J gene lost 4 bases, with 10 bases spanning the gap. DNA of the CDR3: TGTGCCAGCAGGAGCACAGGTTACGAGCAGTACTTC. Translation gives CASRSTGYEQYF.

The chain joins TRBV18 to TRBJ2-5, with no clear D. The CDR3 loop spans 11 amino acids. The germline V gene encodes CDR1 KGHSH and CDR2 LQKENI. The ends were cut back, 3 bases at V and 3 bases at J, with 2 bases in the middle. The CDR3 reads CASSPKETQYF. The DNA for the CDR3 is TGTGCCAGCTCACCCAAAGAGACCCAGTACTTC.

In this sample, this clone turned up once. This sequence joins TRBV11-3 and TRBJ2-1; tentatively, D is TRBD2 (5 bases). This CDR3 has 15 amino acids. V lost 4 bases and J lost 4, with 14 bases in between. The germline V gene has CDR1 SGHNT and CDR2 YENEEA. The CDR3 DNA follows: TGTGCCAGCAGCTCCCGGAGGCAGCTATACAATGAGCAGTTCTTC. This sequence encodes CASSSRRQLYNEQFF.

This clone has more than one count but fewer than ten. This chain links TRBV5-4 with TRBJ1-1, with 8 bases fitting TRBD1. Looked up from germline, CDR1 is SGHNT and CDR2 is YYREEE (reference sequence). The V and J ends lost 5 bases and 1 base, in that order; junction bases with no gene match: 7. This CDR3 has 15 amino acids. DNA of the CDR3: TGTGCCAGCAGAACCGACAGGGGAGGGAACACTGAAGCTTTCTTT. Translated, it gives CASRTDRGGNTEAFF. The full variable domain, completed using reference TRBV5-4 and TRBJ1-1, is ETGVTQSPTHLIKTRGQQVTLRCSSQSGHNTVSWYQQALGQGPQFIFQYYREEENGRGNFPPRFSGLQFPNYSSELNVNALELDDSALYLCASRTDRGGNTEAFFGQGTRLTVV.

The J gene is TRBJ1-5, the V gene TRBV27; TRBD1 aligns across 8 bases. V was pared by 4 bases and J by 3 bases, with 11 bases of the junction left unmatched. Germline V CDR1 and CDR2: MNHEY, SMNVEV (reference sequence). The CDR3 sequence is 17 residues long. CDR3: CASSYLRGRGPNQPQHF. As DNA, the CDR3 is TGTGCCAGCAGTTATCTTCGGGGCAGGGGGCCCAATCAGCCCCAGCATTTT.

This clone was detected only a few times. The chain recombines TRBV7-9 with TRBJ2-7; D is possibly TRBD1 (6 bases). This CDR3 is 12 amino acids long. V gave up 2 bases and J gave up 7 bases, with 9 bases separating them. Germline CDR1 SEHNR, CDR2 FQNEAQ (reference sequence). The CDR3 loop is CASSLSGEEQYF. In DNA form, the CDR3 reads TGTGCCAGCAGCTTATCAGGGGAAGAGCAGTACTTC.

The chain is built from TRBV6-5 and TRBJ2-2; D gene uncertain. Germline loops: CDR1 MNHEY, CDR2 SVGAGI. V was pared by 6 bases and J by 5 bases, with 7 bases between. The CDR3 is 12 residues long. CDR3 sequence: CASRAGTGELFF. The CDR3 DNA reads TGTGCCAGCAGAGCCGGGACCGGGGAGCTGTTTTTT.

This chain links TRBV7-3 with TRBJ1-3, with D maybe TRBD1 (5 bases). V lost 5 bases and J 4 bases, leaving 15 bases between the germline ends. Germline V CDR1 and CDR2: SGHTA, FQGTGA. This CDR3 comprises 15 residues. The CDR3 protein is CASSLSGTRGNTIYF. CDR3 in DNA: TGTGCCAGCAGCCTGAGCGGGACGAGGGGAAACACCATATATTTT.